The rows below give T cell receptor beta chains drawn from one sample of a study of blood T cell repertoires in COVID-19. Assay: immunoSEQ multiplex PCR; the TCRdb copy retains only in-frame clones and omits some. The data show about 81,000 clones, roughly nine tenths seen once. The sequenced sample consisted of peripheral blood. The receptors come from a woman aged 80 or older with active COVID-19. The CDR3 runs from the conserved cysteine through the conserved F or W. The order of the fields is clone size, V gene, J gene, D gene, CDR3 DNA, CDR3 protein. A D gene is named only where the DNA matches it firmly. Clone size is shown for a subset of rows, as once, few, many or a class of expanded clone.

size: NA; V: TRBV21-1; J: TRBJ1-6; D: NA; DNA: TGTGCCAGCAGCAAAAAGGGGTGGGGGCGAAATTCACCCCTCCACTTT; CDR3: CASSKKGWGRNSPLHF
size: NA; V: TRBV7-2; J: TRBJ1-4; D: TRBD1; DNA: TGTGCCAGCAGCTTAGGTTGGGGACAGGGAAACGAAAAACTGTTTTTT; CDR3: CASSLGWGQGNEKLFF
size: NA; V: TRBV2; J: TRBJ2-3; D: TRBD2; DNA: TGTGCCAGCACCCTAGCGGGAGGAGGTGATACGCAGTATTTT; CDR3: CASTLAGGGDTQYF
size: NA; V: TRBV5-1; J: TRBJ2-1; D: NA; DNA: TGCGCCAGCAGCTTGTTTTCCGGGTCCTACAATGAGCAGTTCTTC; CDR3: CASSLFSGSYNEQFF
size: NA; V: TRBV18; J: TRBJ2-3; D: TRBD1; DNA: TGTGCCAGCTCCCAGGGACAGGGAGGCACAGATACGCAGTATTTT; CDR3: CASSQGQGGTDTQYF
size: NA; V: TRBV6-2/TRBV6-3; J: TRBJ2-5; D: NA; DNA: TGTGCCAGCAGTTATGGAGGGGGCGCCTTAGAAGAGACCCAGTACTTC; CDR3: CASSYGGGALEETQYF
size: few; V: TRBV28; J: TRBJ1-6; D: TRBD1; DNA: TGTGCCAGCAGTGGGCCCGGGACAGGGGGTTCACCCCTCCACTTT; CDR3: CASSGPGTGGSPLHF
size: NA; V: TRBV19; J: TRBJ1-2; D: NA; DNA: TGTGCCAGTAGTATGGCCCTCGGAGGGGCCTATGGCTACACCTTC; CDR3: CASSMALGGAYGYTF
size: NA; V: TRBV7-8; J: TRBJ2-7; D: NA; DNA: TGTGCCAGCAGCGGAGGCCTCCGACAGGCCCTAAGAAGCTCCTACGAGCAGTACTTC; CDR3: CASSGGLRQALRSSYEQYF
size: NA; V: TRBV18; J: TRBJ2-3; D: TRBD2; DNA: TGTGCCAGCTCACCGTCAGGCGGGAGGGCCCCAGATACGCAGTATTTT; CDR3: CASSPSGGRAPDTQYF
size: NA; V: TRBV27; J: TRBJ2-7; D: NA; DNA: TGTGCCAGCAGTCCCACGGGGGTTGGGCTAGGCTACGAGCAGTACTTC; CDR3: CASSPTGVGLGYEQYF
size: NA; V: TRBV7-3; J: TRBJ2-1; D: TRBD2; DNA: TGTGCCAGCAGCGTGACTAGCGGTACCTACAATGAGCAGTTCTTC; CDR3: CASSVTSGTYNEQFF
size: NA; V: TRBV14; J: TRBJ1-4; D: NA; DNA: TGTGCCAGCAGCCGGACAGTTCAGTCTGCAACTAATGAAAAACTGTTTTTT; CDR3: CASSRTVQSATNEKLFF
size: NA; V: TRBV15; J: TRBJ2-3; D: TRBD1; DNA: TGTGCCACCAGCACCCGGGACAGGGAAACAGATACGCAGTATTTT; CDR3: CATSTRDRETDTQYF
size: NA; V: TRBV4-2; J: TRBJ1-3; D: TRBD1; DNA: TGTGCCAGCAGCCAAGTTACTGGGGCAGGGACAGGGGGCCTGAGCTCTGGAAACACCATATATTTT; CDR3: CASSQVTGAGTGGLSSGNTIYF
size: NA; V: TRBV9; J: TRBJ2-3; D: TRBD2; DNA: TGTGCCAGCAGCCCGTACGCTACTAGCGGTAGCACAGATACGCAGTATTTT; CDR3: CASSPYATSGSTDTQYF
size: NA; V: TRBV7-8; J: TRBJ2-2; D: NA; DNA: TGTGCCAGCAGCTGGACAGATCCCGCCGGGGAGCTGTTTTTT; CDR3: CASSWTDPAGELFF
size: NA; V: TRBV4-2; J: TRBJ2-7; D: TRBD2; DNA: TGTGCCAGCAGCCAAGAGTGGACCGGGACTAGCGGGAGGGGCGAGCAGTACTTC; CDR3: CASSQEWTGTSGRGEQYF
size: NA; V: TRBV5-1; J: TRBJ2-4; D: NA; DNA: TGCGCCAGCAGCCCAGCACCGGGGGTAGCCAAAAACATTCAGTACTTC; CDR3: CASSPAPGVAKNIQYF
size: few; V: TRBV27; J: TRBJ2-1; D: NA; DNA: TGTGCCAGCAGTTCCAGGCTAGCGACCACCTACAATGAGCAGTTCTTC; CDR3: CASSSRLATTYNEQFF
size: NA; V: TRBV6-2/TRBV6-3; J: TRBJ1-5; D: NA; DNA: TGTGCCAGCAGTTACGGCTCTAGGGGTACCCTTAGCAATCAGCCCCAGCATTTT; CDR3: CASSYGSRGTLSNQPQHF
size: NA; V: TRBV19; J: TRBJ1-5; D: NA; DNA: TGTGCCAGTAGTATAGGGAGGGGCGGGCAGCCCCAGCATTTT; CDR3: CASSIGRGGQPQHF
size: few; V: TRBV7-9; J: TRBJ1-2; D: NA; DNA: TGTGCCAGCAGCTCCTCAGGGGTTAACTATGGCTACACCTTC; CDR3: CASSSSGVNYGYTF
size: once; V: TRBV2; J: TRBJ2-7; D: NA; DNA: TGTGCCAGCAGTCCAGCGCGGTACGAGCAGTACTTC; CDR3: CASSPARYEQYF
size: NA; V: TRBV11-2; J: TRBJ2-5; D: NA; DNA: TGTGCCAGCAGCTTAGATGGAGGGACCCAGTACTTC; CDR3: CASSLDGGTQYF
size: once; V: TRBV11-3; J: TRBJ2-1; D: TRBD2; DNA: TGTGCCAGCAGCGGGACTAGCGGGCCGAGCTCCTACAATGAGCAGTTCTTC; CDR3: CASSGTSGPSSYNEQFF
size: NA; V: TRBV6-2/TRBV6-3; J: TRBJ2-5; D: NA; DNA: TGTGCCAGCAGTTACTCGTTACTAGCTAAAGAGACCCAGTACTTC; CDR3: CASSYSLLAKETQYF
size: once; V: TRBV9; J: TRBJ2-1; D: TRBD2; DNA: TGTGCCAGCAGCGTAGATAATAGCGGGGGTGAGCAGTTCTTC; CDR3: CASSVDNSGGEQFF
size: NA; V: TRBV14; J: TRBJ1-5; D: TRBD1; DNA: TGTGCCAGCAGCCCCGGGACAGGGACGCAGCCCCAGCATTTT; CDR3: CASSPGTGTQPQHF
size: NA; V: TRBV18; J: TRBJ2-1; D: TRBD2; DNA: TGTGCCAGCTCACACCGCAGCTCCACTAGCGGGAGCCCCAATGAGCAGTTCTTC; CDR3: CASSHRSSTSGSPNEQFF
size: NA; V: TRBV28; J: TRBJ1-2; D: TRBD1; DNA: TGTGCCAGCAAATTGGACAGGTGGGATGGCTACACCTTC; CDR3: CASKLDRWDGYTF
size: NA; V: TRBV6-6; J: TRBJ1-1; D: NA; DNA: TGTGCCAGCAGCTCAACGCTCCCAGGGGTTGCTTTCTTT; CDR3: CASSSTLPGVAFF
size: NA; V: TRBV7-8; J: TRBJ2-3; D: NA; DNA: TGTGCCAGCAGGAAAGCGGGCACAGATACGCAGTATTTT; CDR3: CASRKAGTDTQYF
size: NA; V: TRBV20-1; J: TRBJ1-1; D: NA; DNA: TGCAGTGCGCGTGGGAACACTGAAGCTTTCTTT; CDR3: CSARGNTEAFF
size: NA; V: TRBV28; J: TRBJ1-1; D: NA; DNA: TGTGCCAGCAGTTTGGGAGAGAACGCTGAAGCTTTCTTT; CDR3: CASSLGENAEAFF
size: once; V: TRBV28; J: TRBJ2-2; D: TRBD1; DNA: TGTGCCAGCAGTTCCGGGACAGGGGAGTCCGGGGAGCTGTTTTTT; CDR3: CASSSGTGESGELFF
size: NA; V: TRBV20-1; J: TRBJ2-2; D: NA; DNA: TGCAGTGCTAGTCCCGGGACGAACACCGGGGAGCTGTTTTTT; CDR3: CSASPGTNTGELFF
size: NA; V: TRBV6-6; J: TRBJ2-3; D: TRBD2; DNA: TGTGCCAGCGGGAGACTAGCGGCGTCAGATACGCAGTATTTT; CDR3: CASGRLAASDTQYF
size: few; V: TRBV18; J: TRBJ2-2; D: TRBD1; DNA: TGTGCCAGCTCACCTTTCGCAGGGGGGAACACCGGGGAGCTGTTTTTT; CDR3: CASSPFAGGNTGELFF
size: NA; V: TRBV28; J: TRBJ1-2; D: NA; DNA: TGTGCCAGCAGCACCATCCGGTATGGCTACACCTTC; CDR3: CASSTIRYGYTF
size: NA; V: TRBV5-1; J: TRBJ1-4; D: NA; DNA: TGCGCCAGCAGCGTAGAGCGGGGGAGGAATGAAAAACTGTTTTTT; CDR3: CASSVERGRNEKLFF
size: NA; V: TRBV28; J: TRBJ2-7; D: TRBD1; DNA: TGTGCCAGCAGTACGGACAGGCAACCTTTCTTCTACGAGCAGTACTTC; CDR3: CASSTDRQPFFYEQYF
size: NA; V: TRBV4-1; J: TRBJ1-1; D: NA; DNA: TGCGCCAGCAGCCAAGGGGGAGGGCTCGGTGAAGCTTTCTTT; CDR3: CASSQGGGLGEAFF
size: NA; V: TRBV7-8; J: TRBJ2-7; D: TRBD1; DNA: TGTGCCAGCAGGATCCGGGACAGCTTTGGGGGGCAGTACTTC; CDR3: CASRIRDSFGGQYF
size: NA; V: TRBV19; J: TRBJ2-1; D: NA; DNA: TGTGCCAGTAGTATCGGGAGCTCCTACAATGAGCAGTTCTTC; CDR3: CASSIGSSYNEQFF
size: NA; V: TRBV9; J: TRBJ2-1; D: TRBD2; DNA: TGTGCCAGCAGCGCAGGCGCTAGCGGGGTCCACGGAGAGCAGTTCTTC; CDR3: CASSAGASGVHGEQFF